The clone carrying this TCR beta chain was counted between two and nine times. Its antigen remains unknown. The data originate from a study of T cell repertoires in cytomegalovirus infection. Study details: CMV epitopes that were recently identified and HLA-C-restricted were used alongside well-studied HLA-B-restricted ones. Based on public TCR beta signatures, there were indications of CMV infection and of a matching HLA type. The study's findings and limits: Predominance within the ex vivo response was attributable to HLA-C-restricted CMV-specific TCR beta clonotypes.

TCRdb ran MiXCR on the reads and lists one entry per CDR3 protein. The sample records about 740,000 distinct CDR3 sequences, 30% to 35% being singletons. Per the germline V gene, CDR1 is ENHRY and CDR2 is SYGVKD. The CDR3 has 12 residues. Trimming took 6 bases from V and 8 from J, leaving 13 bases between them. The genes are TRBV10-3 and TRBJ1-1, with D possibly matching TRBD1 (5 bases). This TCR was sampled from a human donor in good health (CMV status not recorded). Some clones in this sample may be carry-over from other donors' samples. This specimen consisted of cultured PBMCs, obtained from culture after CMV antigen stimulation. The CDR3 protein is CAIRGGRREAFF. CDR3 DNA: TGTGCCATCAGGGGGGGACGGCGAGAAGCTTTCTTT.